The next 16 T cell receptor beta chains were all read from a single sample in a study of blood T cells in healthy people across ages. The authors ran a second PCR of roughly 6 to 11 cycles using a sample-barcoded 5' primer and a J-beta primer mix. TCRdb recomputed calls from the 5' RACE reads with MiXCR, one row per CDR3 protein. The sample lists approximately 850,000 distinct CDR3 sequences, under 45% seen once, with around 21% in the top ten. The specimen was blood. These receptors came from a man in his 60s in good health.

The CDR3 DNA reads TGTGCCACCAGTGACGGTACAGGAGACAGCTACAATGAGCAGTTCTTC. It translates to CATSDGTGDSYNEQFF. The J gene is TRBJ2-1, the V gene TRBV24-1, with TRBD1 as a possible D gene (5 bases). Germline V gene sequence: CDR1 KGHDR, CDR2 SFDVKD. This CDR3 contains 16 residues. Trimming shortened V by 4 bases and J by 3 bases, and 15 bases separated the two germline ends.

V usage is TRBV4-3 and J usage is TRBJ1-1; the D gene is possibly TRBD1 (5 bases). Trimming stripped 0 bases from V and 4 bases from J, with 15 bases between. Germline CDR1 reads LGHNA; CDR2 reads YSLEER. The CDR3 contains 16 residues. The CDR3 sequence is CASSQDFGRVPTEAFF. In nucleotides, the CDR3 is TGCGCCAGCAGCCAAGACTTCGGCAGGGTTCCCACTGAAGCTTTCTTT.

The genes are TRBV12-3 or TRBV12-4 and TRBJ1-4; D unresolved. The CDR3 spans 12 residues. Trimming stripped 10 bases from V and 6 bases from J, with 12 bases between. Here the CDR3 reads CAISALDEKLFF. CDR3 sequence (DNA): TGTGCCATCTCGGCCTTAGATGAAAAACTGTTTTTT.

V gene TRBV3-1 combines with J gene TRBJ2-7, with D tentatively TRBD1 (5 bases). The germline gives CDR1 LGHDT, CDR2 YNNKEL (reference sequence). CDR3 length equals 14 residues. Trimming removed 5 bases from V and 5 bases from J, with 16 bases in between. The CDR3 DNA reads as TGTGCCAGCAGCATTAGAACAGGTTTCAACGAGCAGTACTTC. As protein: CASSIRTGFNEQYF.

This clonotype was observed a few times. The V and J genes are TRBV11-3 and TRBJ1-5; D unclear. Germline CDR1 is SGHNT and CDR2 is YENEEA. V was shortened by 5 bases and J by 6 bases, with 2 bases between the two germline ends. The CDR3 spans 10 residues. The CDR3 nucleotides read TGTGCCAGCAGCGGTCAGCCCCAGCATTTT. The encoded protein is CASSGQPQHF.

This chain joins TRBV3-1 and TRBJ2-5; tentatively, D is TRBD2 (5 bases). CDR3 length equals 14 residues. Germline CDR1 reads LGHDT; CDR2 reads YNNKEL (reference sequence). Trimming removed 4 bases from V and 3 bases from J, with 12 bases in between. CDR3 in amino acids: CASSPSKREETQYF. Written as DNA, the CDR3 is TGTGCCAGCAGCCCCTCAAAGAGGGAAGAGACCCAGTACTTC.

In its sample, this clonotype was seen many times. The genes are TRBV20-1 and TRBJ2-1, with 14 bases fitting TRBD2. The CDR3 spans 14 residues. CDR1 is DFQATT and CDR2 is SNEGSKA in the germline V gene (reference sequence). V was clipped by 6 bases and J by 7 bases; unmatched bases: 5. CDR3 in amino acids: CSAKGLAGVNEQFF. In DNA, the CDR3 is TGCAGTGCAAAGGGACTAGCGGGGGTAAATGAGCAGTTCTTC.

The table lists this clonotype with a few counts. The rearrangement joins TRBV20-1 to TRBJ2-5; TRBD2 matches at 8 bases. The junction had 5 bases not matched to a gene; V was cut back by 0 bases and J by 5 bases. Germline V gene sequence: CDR1 DFQATT, CDR2 SNEGSKA (reference sequence). This CDR3 comprises 14 residues. CDR3 amino acids: CSARDPGGAETQYF. CDR3 DNA: TGCAGTGCTAGAGATCCCGGGGGGGCGGAGACCCAGTACTTC.

The genes are TRBV4-3 and TRBJ2-2; the D is unclear. The germline V and J ends were trimmed by 1 base and 6 bases, with 9 bases remaining between them. There are 14 residues in the CDR3. Germline CDR1 reads LGHNA; CDR2 reads YSLEER. Here the CDR3 DNA reads TGCGCCAGCAGCCAAGGAGTCGGGTCCGGGGAGCTGTTTTTT. Its protein is CASSQGVGSGELFF.

The DNA of the CDR3 is TGTGCCAGCAGTGCGGGAGGGAGGGAGCAGTACTTC. Translation: CASSAGGREQYF. The V and J genes are TRBV6-1 and TRBJ2-5, with 8 bases matching TRBD2. Trimming removed 4 bases from V and 11 bases from J; junction bases left unmatched: 6. Germline V gene lookup returns CDR1 MNHNS and CDR2 SASEGT. The CDR3 is 12 amino acids.

This clonotype appeared a few times. The chain joins TRBV12-5 to TRBJ2-7; perhaps TRBD1 as D (6 bases). Trimming pared 5 bases from V and 6 bases from J, leaving 14 bases between. Germline-derived CDR1 and CDR2 are LGHNT and FRNRAP. The CDR3 runs 13 residues. The CDR3 DNA reads TGTGCTAGTGGTGGAACAGGGTTTACCGAGCAGTACTTC. Its translation is CASGGTGFTEQYF.

The chain uses TRBV7-9 and TRBJ2-5; perhaps TRBD1 as D (6 bases). The CDR3 length is 15 residues. In germline, CDR1 is SEHNR, CDR2 FQNEAQ (reference sequence). V lost 2 bases, J lost 1 base, and 11 bases lay in between. As DNA, the CDR3 is TGTGCCAGCAGCTTACCTACAGGGTTCCAAGAGACCCAGTACTTC. Its protein is CASSLPTGFQETQYF.

The chain is built from TRBV4-1 and TRBJ2-5, with no clear D. The CDR3 extends over 14 amino acids. CDR1 is MGHRA, CDR2 YSYEKL, per germline. Trimming left V 1 base short and J 4 bases short, with 10 bases between. CDR3 DNA sequence: TGCGCCAGCAGCCAAGTTTCGGTCCCAGAGACCCAGTACTTC. This gives the protein CASSQVSVPETQYF.

This rearrangement joins TRBV9 to TRBJ2-3; TRBD2 matches at 9 bases. CDR1 is SGDLS and CDR2 is YYNGEE in the germline V gene. The CDR3 length is 17 residues. V lost 2 bases, J lost 2 bases, and 9 bases stayed unmatched. CDR3 nucleotide sequence: TGTGCCAGCAGCGTTCTAGGGGCTAGCGGGAACACAGATACGCAGTATTTT. This codes for CASSVLGASGNTDTQYF.

About this clonotype: Its ends do not fully match the called genes, so a read error is possible. CDR3 nucleotides: TGTGCCGGCAGTTACTCCCCGGGACAGCCGTACGAGCAGTACTTC. It specifies CAGSYSPGQPYEQYF. The chain carries TRBV6-5 and TRBJ2-4, with 7 bases lining up with TRBD1. The end of the DNA fits TRBJ2-7 better, so the J call may be wrong. The CDR3 consists of 15 residues. Germline CDR1 and CDR2: MNHEY and SVGAGI.

This chain links TRBV7-9 with TRBJ1-1, with D perhaps TRBD1 (6 bases). The CDR3 consists of 15 residues. Trimming removed 4 bases at V and 1 base at J, with 13 bases between. Germline lookup yields CDR1 SEHNR and CDR2 FQNEAQ (reference sequence). The CDR3: CASSSGPTGNTEAFF. The CDR3, as DNA: TGTGCCAGCAGCTCGGGCCCGACAGGGAACACTGAAGCTTTCTTT.